A single sample gave rise to the 18 T cell receptor beta chains below, sequenced in a study of CD8 T cells in Susac syndrome. RNA totalling roughly 0.45 to 1 ug underwent reverse transcription with random hexamers. TCRdb re-called the immunoSEQ multiplex PCR reads through MiXCR, storing one row per CDR3 protein. This sample carries about 240,000 distinct CDR3 sequences, approximately 95% of them seen once, and the ten largest clones take approximately 0.094%. The material sequenced was CD4+ T cells from PBMCs. These receptors all stem from a human donor with Susac syndrome.

This rearrangement joins TRBV30 to TRBJ2-1; 9 bases line up with TRBD2. This CDR3 contains 15 residues. The germline gives CDR1 GTSNPN, CDR2 SVGIG (reference sequence). V was clipped by 3 bases and J by 2 bases; unmatched bases: 5. CDR3 sequence (DNA): TGTGCCTGGAGAGGAGCGGGAGGTACCTACAATGAGCAGTTCTTC. Its protein is CAWRGAGGTYNEQFF.

V and J are TRBV7-9 and TRBJ2-5; the D gene is possibly TRBD1 (7 bases). V lost 6 bases to trimming and J lost 5 bases, with 16 bases between them. Germline V gene data show CDR1 as SEHNR and CDR2 as FQNEAQ (reference sequence). This CDR3 is built from 14 residues. The CDR3 DNA follows: TGTGCCAGCAGGCCTCGGACAGGAGGGGAGACCCAGTACTTC. This translates into CASRPRTGGETQYF.

V and J are TRBV21-1 and TRBJ2-2. TRBV21-1 is listed as a pseudogene. The CDR3 is 10 amino acids. CDR3 residues: CASSIAELFF. The CDR3 bases are TGTGCCAGCAGCATTGCGGAGCTGTTTTTT.

V gene TRBV2 combines with J gene TRBJ2-1, with D uncertain. Between the trimmed V and J ends, which lost 6 bases and 5 bases, there was a span of 8 bases. The CDR3 loop spans 12 amino acids. CDR1 and CDR2 (germline): SNHLY, FYNNEI. The CDR3 nucleotides are TGTGCCAGCAGAGATCAAAACAATGAGCAGTTCTTC. Translating it yields CASRDQNNEQFF.

The chain employs TRBV20-1 and TRBJ2-5; 7 bases match TRBD2. CDR1 is DFQATT, CDR2 SNEGSKA, per germline (reference sequence). V trimming: 3 bases; J trimming: 5 bases; junction bases outside the gene matches: 6. CDR3 size: 13 residues. The CDR3 region is CSARASGRETQYF. The CDR3 region has the DNA TGCAGTGCTAGGGCTAGCGGAAGGGAGACCCAGTACTTC.

This clonotype was detected only once. V gene TRBV2 combines with J gene TRBJ1-2; no definite D call. Trimming removed 1 base at V and 7 bases at J, with 13 bases between. This CDR3 has 14 amino acids. Germline V gives CDR1 SNHLY, CDR2 FYNNEI. The CDR3 loop is CASSEGARTIGYTF. The CDR3 nucleotides read TGTGCCAGCAGTGAAGGGGCTCGGACCATTGGCTACACCTTC.

J is TRBJ2-1 and V is TRBV12-3 or TRBV12-4, with D possibly matching TRBD1 (7 bases). V was cut by 1 base and J by 6 bases, with 13 bases left in between. This CDR3 is 15 amino acids long. The CDR3 DNA reads TGTGCCAGCAGTTTAGGGGGGACAGCGGGCAATGAGCAGTTCTTC. It yields the protein CASSLGGTAGNEQFF.

V is TRBV5-1 and J is TRBJ2-7; D perhaps matches TRBD1 (5 bases). Germline V CDR1 and CDR2: SGHRS, YFSETQ. Trimming cost V 1 base and J 0 bases, with 8 bases left between them. This CDR3 is built from 14 residues. The DNA for the CDR3 is TGCGCCAGCAGCTTGCAGGGAACCTCCTACGAGCAGTACTTC. This gives the protein CASSLQGTSYEQYF.

The chain links TRBV29-1 to TRBJ1-2; 8 nucleotides align to TRBD1. The CDR3 loop spans 14 amino acids. From germline, CDR1 is SQVTM and CDR2 ANQGSEA. V gave up 1 base and J gave up 4 bases; unmatched junction bases: 5. DNA for the CDR3: TGCAGCGTTGAAGTCACGGGGACAGGCTATGGCTACACCTTC. Its translation is CSVEVTGTGYGYTF.

The V and J genes are TRBV29-1 and TRBJ1-1; D not certain. The V gene lost 5 bases and the J gene lost 6 bases, with 13 bases spanning the gap. The germline V gene has CDR1 SQVTM and CDR2 ANQGSEA. The CDR3 loop spans 12 amino acids. The CDR3 nucleotides read TGCAGCGTTCGTTTCAGAGAGGCTGAAGCTTTCTTT. This gives the protein CSVRFREAEAFF.

This clonotype was observed once. V usage is TRBV29-1 and J usage is TRBJ2-1; 11 bases align to TRBD2. V shed 7 bases, J shed 2 bases, and the junction held 1 base outside the gene matches. This CDR3 is 13 amino acids long. CDR1 is SQVTM, CDR2 ANQGSEA, per germline. The CDR3 sequence is CSGGLAAYNEQFF. The CDR3 DNA reads as TGCAGCGGGGGACTAGCGGCCTACAATGAGCAGTTCTTC.

The rearrangement uses TRBV12-3 or TRBV12-4 and TRBJ2-1; D is undetermined. CDR3 length: 16 residues. Trimming removed 7 bases from V and 0 bases from J, with 16 bases in between. DNA of the CDR3: TGTGCCAGCACCCTCACGGGCAGGCCCTCCTACAATGAGCAGTTCTTC. Translation: CASTLTGRPSYNEQFF.

V gene TRBV19 combines with J gene TRBJ1-1; D uncertain. CDR3 size: 14 residues. The germline V and J ends were trimmed by 8 bases and 1 base, with 14 bases remaining between them. Germline V gene data show CDR1 as LNHDA and CDR2 as SQIVND (reference sequence). CDR3 coding DNA: TGTGCCAGTTACCAAGGGTTGAAGAACACTGAAGCTTTCTTT. Translating it yields CASYQGLKNTEAFF.

The chain combines TRBV24-1 with TRBJ1-5, with D possibly matching TRBD1 (6 bases). The V gene lost 4 bases and the J gene lost 6 bases, with 15 bases spanning the gap. Germline CDR1 is KGHDR and CDR2 is SFDVKD. The CDR3 spans 15 residues. The CDR3 sequence is CATSDLTGIAQPQHF. CDR3 bases: TGTGCCACCAGTGACCTTACAGGGATCGCTCAGCCCCAGCATTTT.

CDR3 amino acids: CAWSVSILSAGNTIYF. Written as DNA, the CDR3 is TGTGCCTGGAGTGTATCGATCCTGAGCGCTGGAAACACCATATATTTT. This chain connects TRBV30 to TRBJ1-3; no clear D. Germline CDR1 reads GTSNPN; CDR2 reads SVGIG (reference sequence). The CDR3 runs 16 residues. The V gene lost 0 bases and the J gene lost 2 bases, with 14 bases spanning the gap.

This sequence joins TRBV30 and TRBJ1-1; no definite D call. CDR1 is GTSNPN and CDR2 is SVGIG in the germline V gene (reference sequence). The CDR3 has 12 residues. V was clipped by 5 bases and J by 4 bases, with 11 bases between them. CDR3 sequence: CAWAPGVTEAFF. In DNA form, the CDR3 reads TGTGCCTGGGCGCCTGGTGTCACTGAAGCTTTCTTT. The full variable domain, its missing parts supplied by reference TRBV30 and TRBJ1-1, is SQTIHQWPATLVQPVGSPLSLECTVEGTSNPNLYWYRQAAGRGLQLLFYSVGIGQISSEVPQNLSASRPQDRQFILSSKKLLLSDSGFYLCAWAPGVTEAFFGQGTRLTVV.

The V and J genes are TRBV6-6 and TRBJ2-1; 8 bases align to TRBD2. Unmatched junction bases numbered 4, after V lost 2 bases and J lost 1 base. Germline V gene lookup returns CDR1 MNHNY and CDR2 SVGAGI (reference sequence). The CDR3 runs to 16 residues. The chain's CDR3 is CASSYVAGGSYNEQFF. CDR3 DNA: TGTGCCAGCAGTTACGTTGCGGGAGGATCCTACAATGAGCAGTTCTTC.

The chain links TRBV16 to TRBJ2-1, with 14 bases lining up with TRBD2. Unmatched junction bases numbered 10, after V lost 4 bases and J lost 8 bases. This CDR3 is built from 17 residues. Germline loops: CDR1 KGHSY, CDR2 FQNENV. The chain's CDR3 is CASSLRPGTSGSHEQFF. The CDR3 DNA reads as TGTGCCAGCAGCCTCAGACCCGGGACTAGCGGGAGCCATGAGCAGTTCTTC.